The next 9 T cell receptor beta chains were all read from a single sample in a study of shared clonotypes between healthy human individuals. Naive CD8 cells comprised CD45RO-negative, CCR7-positively selected cells, excluding terminally differentiated effector memory CD45RA+ cells. Produced via immunoSEQ multiplex PCR; TCRdb's table is partial and in-frame only. The sample consists of about 2 million clones, over 85% of them appearing once. The material sequenced was naive CD8+ T cells sorted from blood. The receptors were gathered from a man between 18 and 35 years old in good health.

The sample holds one count of this clone. V gene TRBV27 combines with J gene TRBJ2-3, with 11 positions matching TRBD2. CDR1 and CDR2 (germline): MNHEY, SMNVEV (reference sequence). CDR3 length: 16 amino acids. The ends lost 5 bases at V and 1 base at J; junction bases unmatched: 5. The CDR3 bases are TGTGCCAGCAGTCAGACTAGCGGGGACGGCACAGATACGCAGTATTTT. As protein: CASSQTSGDGTDTQYF.

The chain uses TRBV27 and TRBJ2-7; TRBD2 matches at 7 bases. The CDR3 length is 16 residues. The V segment lost 2 bases and the J segment 2 bases; nucleotides outside the gene matches: 9. Germline V gene sequence: CDR1 MNHEY, CDR2 SMNVEV (reference sequence). The CDR3 reads CASSLVRGSGPYEQYF. CDR3 coding DNA: TGTGCCAGCAGTTTAGTGCGGGGGTCAGGGCCCTACGAGCAGTACTTC.

This CDR3 is CASSEGQGRSPLHF. As DNA, the CDR3 is TGTGCCAGCAGTGAGGGACAGGGGCGATCACCCCTCCACTTT. The rearrangement uses TRBV25-1 and TRBJ1-6, with 10 bases matching TRBD1. The CDR3 has 14 residues. V was clipped by 3 bases and J by 10 bases; unmatched bases: 3. CDR1 is MGHDK, CDR2 SYGVNS, per germline.

The chain couples TRBV5-4 to TRBJ1-1; D might be TRBD1 (6 bases). Between the trimmed V and J ends, which lost 4 bases and 1 base, there was a span of 20 bases. Germline CDR1 reads SGHNT; CDR2 reads YYREEE (reference sequence). The CDR3 contains 17 residues. In DNA form, the CDR3 reads TGTGCCAGCAGCCACCCGACGTCGGGGGGCAAGAACACTGAAGCTTTCTTT. This translates into CASSHPTSGGKNTEAFF.

The rearrangement joins TRBV27 to TRBJ1-4; possibly TRBD1 for D (5 bases). CDR3 length: 13 amino acids. Trimming stripped 3 bases from V and 9 bases from J, with 11 bases between. The germline gives CDR1 MNHEY, CDR2 SMNVEV (reference sequence). The CDR3 DNA sequence: TGTGCCAGCAGTTTCGGCACAGGACAAAAACTGTTTTTT. It yields the protein CASSFGTGQKLFF. Looking up the rest from reference TRBV27 and TRBJ1-4 gives the full variable domain: EAQVTQNPRYLITVTGKKLTVTCSQNMNHEYMSWYRQDPGLGLRQIYYSMNVEVTDKGDVPEGYKVSRKEKRNFPLILESPSPNQTSLYFCASSFGTGQKLFFGSGTQLSVL.

This clone was recorded a few times. Different DNA sequences within this sample yield the same CDR3. This chain uses TRBV29-1 with TRBJ2-1; D is unclear. Trimming shortened V by 1 base and J by 7 bases, and 2 bases separated the two germline ends. Germline CDR1 and CDR2: SQVTM and ANQGSEA. There are 10 residues in the CDR3. CDR3 DNA: TGCAGCGTTGAAGGGAATGAGCAGTTCTTC. Translated, it gives CSVEGNEQFF.

The chain has TRBV18 and TRBJ2-1; D may be TRBD1 (5 bases). Trimming pared 5 bases from V and 6 bases from J, leaving 11 bases between. The CDR3 consists of 13 residues. The V gene's germline CDR1 is KGHSH and CDR2 LQKENI. CDR3 sequence (DNA): TGTGCCAGCTCATCCACAGGCCCCAATGAGCAGTTCTTC. It yields the protein CASSSTGPNEQFF.

The chain employs TRBV27 and TRBJ2-3, with D unresolved. The CDR3 loop spans 13 amino acids. In germline, CDR1 is MNHEY, CDR2 SMNVEV (reference sequence). Trimming pared 5 bases from V and 0 bases from J, leaving 6 bases between. The CDR3 loop reads CASSDSSTDTQYF. The CDR3 DNA is TGTGCCAGCAGTGACTCTAGCACAGATACGCAGTATTTT.

The CDR3 nucleotides are TGTGCCAGCAGCCCGGACTACCCCAGGGATACGCAGTATTTT. Translated, it gives CASSPDYPRDTQYF. The chain links TRBV7-6 to TRBJ2-3, with a weak D call TRBD2 (6 bases). The CDR3 is made up of 14 amino acids. The germline V and J ends were trimmed by 5 bases and 6 bases, with 15 bases remaining between them. Germline V gene lookup returns CDR1 SGHVS and CDR2 FNYEAQ.